The 19 T cell receptor beta chains below come from one sample, sequenced in a study of a mutant IDH1 vaccine in newly diagnosed glioma. Their antigens are not known. Here immunoSEQ multiplex PCR was the method, and the copy in TCRdb shows in-frame clones only, minus some. Of around 120,000 clones detected, roughly 75% appear once; the ten largest clones hold 4.5% to 5.5%. This sample's time point: week 11, during vaccination. In the vaccine, a single dose held 300 ug of the mutant IDH1 20-mer peptide, along with topical imiquimod. Sequencing was performed on PBMCs, taken from a glioma patient whose treatment included an IDH1 peptide vaccine. These receptors were obtained from a man aged 35-49 years with glioma.

CDR3 DNA sequence: TGTGCCAGCAGTGGACAGGGGAACTATGGCTACACCTTC. Translation gives CASSGQGNYGYTF. J is TRBJ1-2 and V is TRBV2; 8 nucleotides match TRBD1. There are 13 residues in the CDR3. The trim removed 4 bases at V and 2 bases at J, leaving 0 bases unmatched. CDR1 SNHLY and CDR2 FYNNEI come from the germline V gene.

The rearrangement uses TRBV13 and TRBJ1-3; weak D call: TRBD1 (6 bases). Trimming pared 5 bases from V and 3 bases from J, leaving 14 bases between. The CDR3 has 15 amino acids. Germline V CDR1 and CDR2: PRHDT, FYEKMQ (reference sequence). The CDR3 sequence: CASSLRGAVGNTIYF. As DNA, the CDR3 is TGTGCCAGCAGCCTCCGGGGGGCGGTTGGAAACACCATATATTTT.

The V call is TRBV4-2, the J call TRBJ2-3; a possible D gene is TRBD1 (7 bases). The CDR3 is made up of 16 amino acids. Trimming took 1 base from V and 1 from J, leaving 12 bases between them. CDR1 LGHNA and CDR2 YNFKEQ come from the germline V gene. CDR3 region: CASSQGGGTGTDTQYF. The CDR3 region has the DNA TGTGCCAGCAGCCAAGGGGGCGGGACAGGCACAGATACGCAGTATTTT.

This clone is termed medium-sized (0.01 to 0.1%). The rearrangement links TRBV18 to TRBJ1-1; tentative D call: TRBD1 (6 bases). The V gene lost 2 bases and the J gene lost 1 base, with 11 bases spanning the gap. Germline V CDR1 and CDR2: KGHSH, LQKENI. The CDR3 has 15 residues. In DNA form, the CDR3 reads TGTGCCAGCTCACCATATGCAGGGGCGAACACTGAAGCTTTCTTT. The encoded protein is CASSPYAGANTEAFF. The full variable domain, rest sourced from reference TRBV18 and TRBJ1-1, is NAGVMQNPRHLVRRRGQEARLRCSPMKGHSHVYWYRQLPEEGLKFMVYLQKENIIDESGMPKERFSAEFPKEGPSILRIQQVVRGDSAAYFCASSPYAGANTEAFFGQGTRLTVV.

The V gene is TRBV6-4, the J gene TRBJ1-2, with 8 bases that match TRBD1. Trimming took 6 bases from V and 8 from J; bases not matched to a gene: 8. The CDR3 contains 13 residues. The germline V gene has CDR1 MRHNA and CDR2 SNTAGT. The CDR3: CASSTDRAKGYTF. The CDR3 coding sequence is TGTGCCAGCAGCACGGACAGGGCTAAAGGCTACACCTTC.

This clone was seen only once. The chain links TRBV14 to TRBJ1-2; TRBD1 aligns across 8 bases. This CDR3 has 14 amino acids. In germline, CDR1 is SGHDN, CDR2 FVKESK. The J segment lost 4 bases and the V segment lost 4 bases, leaving 5 bases of the junction unmatched. The CDR3 nucleotides are TGTGCCAGCAGCCCGGTGGACAGGGCCTATGGCTACACCTTC. Translating it yields CASSPVDRAYGYTF.

The sample holds one count of this clone. J is TRBJ1-2 and V is TRBV5-4, with D unresolved. V was pared by 1 base and J by 8 bases, with 6 bases between. CDR1 and CDR2 (germline): SGHNT, YYREEE (reference sequence). This CDR3 contains 11 residues. As DNA, the CDR3 is TGTGCCAGCAGCTTGACGGGGGGCTACACCTTC. Translated, it gives CASSLTGGYTF. The full variable domain, completed using reference TRBV5-4 and TRBJ1-2, is ETGVTQSPTHLIKTRGQQVTLRCSSQSGHNTVSWYQQALGQGPQFIFQYYREEENGRGNFPPRFSGLQFPNYSSELNVNALELDDSALYLCASSLTGGYTFGSGTRLTVV.

The rearrangement uses TRBV4-2 and TRBJ2-1; D call uncertain. V was trimmed by 0 bases and J by 4 bases, leaving 10 bases between them. Looked up from germline, CDR1 is LGHNA and CDR2 is YNFKEQ. The CDR3 loop spans 15 amino acids. The chain's CDR3 is CASSQDGVGYNEQFF. The CDR3 coding sequence is TGTGCCAGCAGCCAAGACGGAGTAGGGTACAATGAGCAGTTCTTC.

This clone showed up just once. The chain employs TRBV7-2 and TRBJ1-2; no definite D call. With 5 bases removed from V and 4 bases from J, the gap between germline ends came to 17 bases. Germline CDR1 reads SGHTA; CDR2 reads FQGNSA. This CDR3 has 15 amino acids. CDR3 loop: CASSPPGRPAYGYTF. In DNA, the CDR3 is TGTGCCAGCAGCCCCCCGGGCAGGCCTGCCTATGGCTACACCTTC.

V gene TRBV19 combines with J gene TRBJ2-6; D remains ambiguous. V was pared by 3 bases and J by 2 bases, with 2 bases between. Germline V CDR1 and CDR2: LNHDA, SQIVND (reference sequence). The CDR3 totals 13 residues. CDR3 residues: CASSIAGANVLTF. The CDR3 region has the DNA TGTGCCAGTAGTATTGCTGGGGCCAACGTCCTGACTTTC.

The chain joins TRBV27 to TRBJ2-3; maybe TRBD1 (6 bases). The CDR3 sequence is 15 residues long. Germline lookup yields CDR1 MNHEY and CDR2 SMNVEV (reference sequence). Trimming took off 2 bases at V and 1 base at J, with 10 bases between the two ends. The CDR3 DNA reads TGTGCCAGCAGTTTACAGGGGTATGGCACAGATACGCAGTATTTT. Its protein is CASSLQGYGTDTQYF.

The chain has TRBV7-2 and TRBJ2-1; no firm D call. The CDR3 is made up of 14 amino acids. Trimming shortened V by 1 base and J by 10 bases, and 14 bases separated the two germline ends. CDR1 is SGHTA and CDR2 is FQGNSA in the germline V gene. CDR3 DNA sequence: TGTGCCAGCAGCTTAGTGGGCCCCATAGTGGAGCAGTTCTTC. Translation: CASSLVGPIVEQFF.

The J gene is TRBJ1-1, the V gene TRBV7-2, with D hard to call. CDR1 and CDR2 (germline): SGHTA, FQGNSA. V shed 3 bases and J shed 3 bases, with 8 bases lying between them. The CDR3 consists of 13 residues. Written as DNA, the CDR3 is TGTGCCAGCAGCTTGACTAGATACACTGAAGCTTTCTTT. Amino acid sequence: CASSLTRYTEAFF.

The table lists this clone with a few counts. This chain joins TRBV7-9 and TRBJ1-1; D gene ambiguous. The V end was cut by 2 bases, the J end by 5 bases, with 6 bases between. The CDR3 consists of 12 residues. Per germline, CDR1 SEHNR and CDR2 FQNEAQ (reference sequence). CDR3 in DNA: TGTGCCAGCAGCTTATTGGAAACTGAAGCTTTCTTT. It specifies CASSLLETEAFF.

The J gene is TRBJ2-2, the V gene TRBV30; D may be TRBD1 or TRBD2 (5 bases each). This CDR3 has 15 residues. Germline CDR1 is GTSNPN and CDR2 is SVGIG (reference sequence). Trimming removed 0 bases at V and 5 bases at J, with 13 bases between. The CDR3 sequence is CAWSVLGTVTGELFF. In DNA form, the CDR3 reads TGTGCCTGGAGTGTATTAGGGACGGTGACCGGGGAGCTGTTTTTT.

This clone was counted a single time. The rearrangement links TRBV14 to TRBJ1-4; D remains ambiguous. V shed 0 bases and J shed 7 bases, with 9 bases lying between them. Germline values: CDR1 SGHDN, CDR2 FVKESK. This CDR3 region has 14 residues. CDR3 region: CASSQDYGSEKLFF. The CDR3 bases are TGTGCCAGCAGCCAAGACTACGGTAGTGAAAAACTGTTTTTT.

This chain uses TRBV9 with TRBJ2-3; tentatively, D is TRBD2 (6 bases). The CDR3 runs to 14 residues. V lost 0 bases and J 6 bases, leaving 11 bases between the germline ends. Germline-derived CDR1 and CDR2 are SGDLS and YYNGEE. DNA of the CDR3: TGTGCCAGCAGCGTAGATGCTAGCGTGGATACGCAGTATTTT. Its protein product is CASSVDASVDTQYF. Combining the CDR3 with reference TRBV9 and TRBJ2-3 gives the whole variable domain DSGVTQTPKHLITATGQRVTLRCSPRSGDLSVYWYQQSLDQGLQFLIQYYNGEERAKGNILERFSAQQFPDLHSELNLSSLELGDSALYFCASSVDASVDTQYFGPGTRLTVL.

The chain has TRBV7-2 and TRBJ2-3; D may be TRBD2 (6 bases). The CDR3 runs to 14 residues. Trimming removed 5 bases at V and 2 bases at J, with 11 bases between. Germline values: CDR1 SGHTA, CDR2 FQGNSA. The CDR3 nucleotides are TGTGCCAGCAGCCGTACTAGCTCCACAGATACGCAGTATTTT. It translates to CASSRTSSTDTQYF.

A single count supports this clone. The J gene is TRBJ1-2, the V gene TRBV5-4, with a possible D match to TRBD1 (5 bases). This CDR3 comprises 16 residues. V shed 0 bases and J shed 4 bases, with 16 bases lying between them. Germline CDR1 and CDR2: SGHNT and YYREEE (reference sequence). CDR3 sequence (DNA): TGTGCCAGCAGCTTGGCCTACCGGGACCGATCCTATGGCTACACCTTC. Its translation is CASSLAYRDRSYGYTF.